This T cell receptor beta chain is from a study of early T cells in non-severe SARS-CoV-2 infection. Study conclusions and caveats: There was a bias toward anti-spike CD8 responses in VDJdb matching, which missed private and CD4 specificities.

In the library, individual cDNA molecules carried attached unique molecular identifiers. One entry per CDR3 protein, called by TCRdb with MiXCR from the 5' RACE reads. The sample shows more than 65,000 distinct CDR3 sequences, roughly 13% of them seen only once. The sample holds many counts of this clonotype. Its antigen is not known. This CDR3 region has 15 residues. With 5 bases clipped from V and 4 bases from J, the junction kept 3 bases outside the gene matches. The V call is TRBV12-3 or TRBV12-4, the J call TRBJ1-5, with TRBD1 identical over 12 bases. This TCR came from an adult who was a healthcare worker with PCR-confirmed SARS-CoV-2 infection or an uninfected control (not recorded which). The sequenced sample consisted of whole blood. CDR3: CASSGTGGGNQPQHF. The DNA of the CDR3 is TGTGCCAGCAGTGGGACAGGGGGCGGAAATCAGCCCCAGCATTTT.